A selection of T cell receptor beta chains follows, all from one sample in a study of Graves' ophthalmopathy and Graves' hyperthyroidism. TCRdb re-derived calls from the multiplex PCR reads in MiXCR, one entry per CDR3 protein. The sample contains nearly 400,000 distinct CDR3 sequences, about a sixth of which appear only once. Sequenced material: peripheral blood. The origin of the receptors is a woman aged 18-29 years with Graves' ophthalmopathy. Both conserved end residues are part of each CDR3. D genes are given only for firm matches. Clone size is not always given. Where it is, it says once, few, many or a class for expanded clones.

cdr3_aa: CSGSELRSNTEAFF
cdr3_nt: TGCAGCGGTTCGGAGCTCCGTTCGAACACTGAAGCTTTCTTT
j_call: TRBJ1-1
v_call: TRBV29-1
d_call: .
clone_size: many

cdr3_aa: CASRRSGGGKGGELFF
cdr3_nt: TGCGCCAGCAGGAGGAGCGGCGGGGGGAAAGGCGGGGAGCTGTTTTTT
j_call: TRBJ2-2
v_call: TRBV10-2
d_call: TRBD2
clone_size: many

cdr3_aa: CASSRDTEAFF
cdr3_nt: TGTGCCAGCAGCCGGGACACTGAAGCTTTCTTT
j_call: TRBJ1-1
v_call: TRBV12-3/TRBV12-4
d_call: .
clone_size: many

cdr3_aa: CASGLGRGPQHF
cdr3_nt: TGTGCTAGTGGTCTGGGGCGGGGGCCCCAGCATTTT
j_call: TRBJ1-5
v_call: TRBV12-5
d_call: .
clone_size: many

cdr3_aa: CASSPRGSTEAFF
cdr3_nt: TGTGCCAGCAGCCCCCGCGGGAGCACTGAAGCTTTCTTT
j_call: TRBJ1-1
v_call: TRBV7-2
d_call: .
clone_size: once

cdr3_aa: CASSEAPVAINQPQHF
cdr3_nt: TGTGCCAGCAGTGAAGCCCCCGTGGCCATCAATCAGCCCCAGCATTTT
j_call: TRBJ1-5
v_call: TRBV6-1
d_call: .
clone_size: many

cdr3_aa: CASSYRGQESYEQYF
cdr3_nt: TGTGCCAGCAGTTACAGAGGCCAGGAGTCCTACGAGCAGTACTTC
j_call: TRBJ2-7
v_call: TRBV6-5
d_call: .
clone_size: .

cdr3_aa: CASSFRGTGNTEAFF
cdr3_nt: TGTGCCAGTAGTTTTAGGGGGACTGGAAACACTGAAGCTTTCTTT
j_call: TRBJ1-1
v_call: TRBV19
d_call: .
clone_size: many

cdr3_aa: CASSTRQGRNEQYF
cdr3_nt: TGTGCCTCCAGCACCCGACAGGGGAGGAACGAGCAGTACTTC
j_call: TRBJ2-7
v_call: TRBV2
d_call: TRBD1
clone_size: many

cdr3_aa: CASSGQGVSSPLHF
cdr3_nt: TGTGCCAGTAGTGGACAGGGAGTAAGTTCACCCCTCCACTTT
j_call: TRBJ1-6
v_call: TRBV27
d_call: TRBD1
clone_size: many

cdr3_aa: CASRRIDRSYEQYF
cdr3_nt: TGTGCCAGCAGGAGAATTGACAGATCCTACGAGCAGTACTTC
j_call: TRBJ2-7
v_call: TRBV6-2/TRBV6-3
d_call: .
clone_size: many

cdr3_aa: CASSLFGGGLEQYF
cdr3_nt: TGTGCCAGCAGTTTATTCGGTGGGGGGCTCGAGCAGTACTTC
j_call: TRBJ2-7
v_call: TRBV12-3/TRBV12-4
d_call: .
clone_size: many

cdr3_aa: CASSQEGGWGTEAFF
cdr3_nt: TGTGCCAGCAGCCAAGAGGGGGGATGGGGCACTGAAGCTTTCTTT
j_call: TRBJ1-1
v_call: TRBV4-2
d_call: .
clone_size: .

cdr3_aa: CASSMGGTPFYEQYF
cdr3_nt: TGTGCCAGCAGCATGGGGGGGACACCCTTTTACGAGCAGTACTTC
j_call: TRBJ2-7
v_call: TRBV9
d_call: .
clone_size: many

cdr3_aa: CASSQSQNSYEQYF
cdr3_nt: TGCGCCAGCAGCCAGTCTCAGAACTCCTACGAGCAGTACTTC
j_call: TRBJ2-7
v_call: TRBV4-3
d_call: .
clone_size: many

cdr3_aa: CASSRLAASSYEQYF
cdr3_nt: TGTGCCAGCAGCAGACTAGCGGCCAGCTCCTACGAGCAGTACTTC
j_call: TRBJ2-7
v_call: TRBV7-2
d_call: TRBD2
clone_size: .

cdr3_aa: CSAGGGTEAFF
cdr3_nt: TGCAGCGCCGGTGGGGGAACTGAAGCTTTCTTT
j_call: TRBJ1-1
v_call: TRBV29-1
d_call: .
clone_size: many

cdr3_aa: CASSARGGVQYF
cdr3_nt: TGTGCCAGCAGTGCCCGAGGGGGGGTCCAGTACTTC
j_call: TRBJ2-4
v_call: TRBV12-3/TRBV12-4
d_call: .
clone_size: many

cdr3_aa: CASSQPQGGGSKNIQYF
cdr3_nt: TGTGCCAGCAGCCAACCCCAGGGGGGTGGATCCAAAAACATTCAGTACTTC
j_call: TRBJ2-4
v_call: TRBV4-2
d_call: .
clone_size: many

cdr3_aa: CASSFWREVSYEQYF
cdr3_nt: TGTGCCAGCAGCTTCTGGCGGGAGGTCTCCTACGAGCAGTACTTC
j_call: TRBJ2-7
v_call: TRBV11-2
d_call: TRBD2
clone_size: .

cdr3_aa: CASVGGTKQETQYF
cdr3_nt: TGTGCCAGCGTTGGTGGGACCAAACAAGAGACCCAGTACTTC
j_call: TRBJ2-5
v_call: TRBV2
d_call: .
clone_size: many

cdr3_aa: CASSFTGFSDTEAFF
cdr3_nt: TGCGCCAGCAGTTTCACGGGGTTTTCGGACACTGAAGCTTTCTTT
j_call: TRBJ1-1
v_call: TRBV5-1
d_call: .
clone_size: many

cdr3_aa: CASRLTGDVTYEQYF
cdr3_nt: TGTGCCAGCAGGCTTACAGGGGACGTGACCTACGAGCAGTACTTC
j_call: TRBJ2-7
v_call: TRBV28
d_call: TRBD1
clone_size: many

cdr3_aa: CASRRTGADTEAFF
cdr3_nt: TGTGCCAGCAGGAGGACAGGGGCTGACACTGAAGCTTTCTTT
j_call: TRBJ1-1
v_call: TRBV6-1
d_call: TRBD1
clone_size: .